This paragraph covers one T cell receptor (beta chain) sequence. The sample belongs to a study of blood T cell repertoires in COVID-19. Profiled with immunoSEQ multiplex PCR; TCRdb holds only in-frame clones, not every one. The sample contains under 300,000 clones, roughly 85% of which appear only once. The receptor's source is a man aged 55 to 70 who had recovered from COVID-19. The source material was peripheral blood.

This CDR3 is CSVEDPRARATDTQYF. CDR3 DNA: TGCAGCGTTGAAGATCCCCGCGCGCGGGCCACAGATACGCAGTATTTT. The chain links TRBV29-1 to TRBJ2-3; the D gene is possibly TRBD2 (5 bases). Germline CDR1 and CDR2: SQVTM and ANQGSEA. Trimming removed 0 bases from V and 2 bases from J, with 15 bases in between. There are 16 residues in the CDR3.